This T cell receptor (beta chain) was sequenced during a study of response to subunit inactivated influenza vaccine. Study outcomes and limitations: T cells newly recruited by each seasonal influenza vaccination are few, the authors suggested.

Comment on this clonotype: Its target is unknown.

The CDR3 runs to 12 residues. Trimming removed 1 base from V and 6 bases from J, with 10 bases in between. Germline loops: CDR1 DFQATT, CDR2 SNEGSKA (reference sequence). Using its own MiXCR run on the RT-PCR reads, TCRdb lists one record per CDR3 protein. The table includes 650,000 to 850,000 distinct CDR3 sequences, around 13% detected once. The chain uses TRBV20-1 and TRBJ2-7; a possible D gene is TRBD2 (5 bases). The TCR originated in a man aged 50 or older who received an inactivated influenza vaccine. Sequences were derived from PBMCs from blood, sampled 14 to 15 days before vaccination. CDR3 in amino acids: CSARVGGAEQYF. In DNA form, the CDR3 reads TGCAGTGCTAGAGTTGGAGGAGCCGAGCAGTACTTC.